This record concerns one T cell receptor beta chain sequence. Germline and junction disagree at one end, which may indicate a read error. Other DNA sequences in the sample encode the same CDR3. The record originates from a study of cytomegalovirus exposure and HLA in healthy donors. Germline V gives CDR1 GTSNPN, CDR2 SVGIG (reference sequence). This CDR3 comprises 13 residues. 60 Vbeta and 13 Jbeta primers were used in PCR. The data were produced by immunoSEQ multiplex PCR, yet TCRdb's version contains in-frame clones alone and is incomplete. The profile shows under 65,000 clones, approximately 84% of them singletons.

Sequenced input: PBMCs. J is TRBJ1-6 and V is TRBV30; D is undetermined. This receptor was obtained from a man between 50 and 59 years old in good health and CMV-seronegative. For the CDR3, the DNA is TGTGCCTGGAACCGACGGGATAATTCGCCCCTCCACTTT. Its protein product is CAWNRRDNSPLHF.